A selection of T cell receptor beta chains follows, all from one sample in a study of blood T cell repertoires in COVID-19. Generated by immunoSEQ multiplex PCR, the TCRdb table keeps only in-frame clones and is missing some. The sample yields approximately 84,000 clones, 83% seen once. Sample: peripheral blood. The receptors come from a woman of 80 years or more with acute or convalescent COVID-19. The CDR3 runs from the conserved cysteine through the conserved F or W. A D gene is named only where the DNA matches it firmly. Part of the rows lack a size; the others show once, few, many or a class for expanded clones.

TRBV4-3	-	-	TRBJ1-2	17	CASSQEGGAGAGYGYTF	TGCGCCAGCAGCCAAGAGGGGGGGGCCGGGGCAGGCTATGGCTACACCTTC
TRBV10-3	TRBD2	-	TRBJ2-1	16	CAISESTRGRFNEQFF	TGTGCCATCAGTGAGTCGACTCGCGGGAGGTTCAATGAGCAGTTCTTC
TRBV3-1/TRBV3-2	TRBD2	-	TRBJ2-1	15	CASSSLLAGYNEQFF	TGTGCCAGCAGTTCTTTACTAGCGGGGTACAATGAGCAGTTCTTC
TRBV7-2	-	-	TRBJ1-1	13	CASSLVSYTEAFF	TGTGCCAGCAGCTTAGTATCTTACACTGAAGCTTTCTTT
TRBV7-9	-	few	TRBJ1-4	17	CASSLVKRGFGNEKLFF	TGTGCCAGCAGCTTAGTTAAAAGGGGCTTTGGTAATGAAAAACTGTTTTTT
TRBV9	TRBD2	-	TRBJ2-7	14	CASSRTSGVYEQYF	TGTGCCAGCTCCAGGACTAGCGGGGTTTACGAGCAGTACTTC
TRBV6-2/TRBV6-3	-	-	TRBJ1-2	12	CASSYSSYGYTF	TGTGCCAGCAGTTACTCCTCTTATGGCTACACCTTC
TRBV4-3	-	-	TRBJ2-5	15	CASSQDPGAGETQYF	TGCGCCAGCAGCCAAGATCCAGGGGCCGGGGAGACCCAGTACTTC
TRBV28	TRBD2	-	TRBJ2-1	18	CASSRLRLIGTSSDEQFF	TGTGCCAGCAGCCGCCTCCGCCTTATAGGGACTAGCTCGGATGAGCAGTTCTTC
TRBV6-5	TRBD1	-	TRBJ2-3	13	CASRATGANTQYF	TGTGCCAGCAGAGCGACAGGGGCAAATACGCAGTATTTT
TRBV7-3	-	few	TRBJ2-3	13	CASSLDRSDTQYF	TGTGCCAGCAGCTTAGATCGGTCAGATACGCAGTATTTT
TRBV18	-	-	TRBJ1-4	14	CASSPQGTYEKLFF	TGTGCCAGCTCACCCCAGGGGACCTATGAAAAACTGTTTTTT
TRBV18	TRBD1	few	TRBJ1-3	15	CASSPDRGSGNTIYF	TGTGCCAGCTCACCAGACAGGGGTTCGGGAAACACCATATATTTT
TRBV28	-	few	TRBJ2-7	12	CASRMLNYEQYF	TGTGCCAGCAGGATGCTAAACTACGAGCAGTACTTC
TRBV19	TRBD2	-	TRBJ2-2	15	CASSISGRGTGELFF	TGTGCCAGTAGTATTAGCGGGAGGGGTACCGGGGAGCTGTTTTTT
TRBV7-2	TRBD1	few	TRBJ1-4	15	CASSFRQGANEKLFF	TGTGCCAGCAGCTTCCGACAGGGAGCTAATGAAAAACTGTTTTTT
TRBV7-2	-	-	TRBJ2-1	15	CASSGGQRTYNEQFF	TGTGCCAGCAGCGGGGGACAACGAACTTACAATGAGCAGTTCTTC
TRBV5-5	TRBD2	-	TRBJ2-2	18	CASSPGGLAGGGSGELFF	TGTGCCAGCAGCCCAGGGGGACTAGCGGGAGGAGGCTCCGGGGAGCTGTTTTTT
TRBV11-2	TRBD2	-	TRBJ2-7	14	CASSRGVGSYEQYF	TGTGCCAGCAGCCGGGGGGTTGGGTCCTACGAGCAGTACTTC
TRBV5-6	TRBD2	few	TRBJ2-5	15	CASSGSGRARETQYF	TGTGCCAGCAGCGGTAGCGGGAGGGCCCGGGAGACCCAGTACTTC
TRBV18	TRBD2	-	TRBJ2-7	16	CASSPTSSGRTYEQYF	TGTGCCAGCTCACCAACTTCAAGCGGGAGAACCTACGAGCAGTACTTC
TRBV18	TRBD2	-	TRBJ2-3	12	CATGGSGDTQYF	TGTGCCACGGGAGGAAGTGGAGATACGCAGTATTTT
TRBV19	-	-	TRBJ1-5	16	CASSIGHLDSNQPQHF	TGTGCCAGTAGTATTGGGCACCTTGATAGCAATCAGCCCCAGCATTTT
TRBV10-3	-	-	TRBJ2-1	10	CATAEGEQFF	TGTGCCACCGCGGAGGGTGAGCAGTTCTTC
TRBV6-5	-	-	TRBJ2-7	14	CASSYRGASYEQYF	TGTGCCAGCAGTTATCGGGGGGCCTCCTACGAGCAGTACTTC
TRBV11-2	-	-	TRBJ2-2	14	CATKRAANTGELFF	TGTGCCACCAAGAGGGCTGCGAACACCGGGGAGCTGTTTTTT
TRBV3-1/TRBV3-2	-	few	TRBJ2-1	14	CASSQEDSYNEQFF	TGTGCCAGCAGCCAAGAGGACAGCTACAATGAGCAGTTCTTC
TRBV29-1	TRBD1	once	TRBJ1-1	13	CSVGGQGALEAFF	TGCAGCGTTGGTGGACAGGGGGCGTTGGAAGCTTTCTTT
TRBV19	-	-	TRBJ1-2	14	CASSIAQRGTGYTF	TGTGCCAGTAGTATAGCCCAGAGGGGGACTGGCTACACCTTC
TRBV29-1	-	-	TRBJ2-5	15	CSVEAASGSRETQYF	TGCAGCGTTGAAGCGGCCTCCGGGAGCCGAGAGACCCAGTACTTC
TRBV19	-	few	TRBJ2-5	15	CASSTQQMYQETQYF	TGTGCCAGTAGTACCCAACAGATGTACCAAGAGACCCAGTACTTC
TRBV4-1	TRBD1	-	TRBJ1-6	16	CASSQEGGLNNSPLHF	TGCGCCAGCAGCCAAGAAGGGGGCCTCAATAATTCACCCCTCCACTTT
TRBV6-1	-	-	TRBJ2-7	13	CASSEVGGGEQYF	TGTGCCAGCAGTGAAGTAGGGGGGGGAGAGCAGTACTTC